Each of the 29 T cell receptor beta chains below was sequenced from the same sample in a study of cytomegalovirus exposure and HLA in healthy donors. Using immunoSEQ multiplex PCR, the repertoire was profiled, and TCRdb retains in-frame clones only, with some absent. The table has 220,000 or so clones, around nine tenths seen once. The sample was PBMCs. Source of these receptors: a woman between 18 and 30 years old in good health and CMV-seronegative.

V is TRBV11-2 and J is TRBJ2-1; the D gene is possibly TRBD2 (6 bases). Trimming shortened V by 4 bases and J by 1 base, and 20 bases separated the two germline ends. The CDR3 runs 18 residues. The germline gives CDR1 SGHAT, CDR2 FQNNGV. The CDR3 here is CASSSPPVRGSSYNEQFF. The CDR3 DNA reads as TGTGCCAGCAGCTCCCCTCCTGTGCGGGGATCTTCCTACAATGAGCAGTTCTTC.

The chain has TRBV30 and TRBJ2-1, with 7 bases identical to TRBD2. V dropped 5 bases and J dropped 0; count of bases not matched to a gene: 10. Germline V gene data show CDR1 as GTSNPN and CDR2 as SVGIG (reference sequence). The CDR3 covers 16 residues. The CDR3 coding sequence is TGTGCCTGGTCTGCGGGAGAATGGAGCTCCTACAATGAGCAGTTCTTC. Amino acid sequence: CAWSAGEWSSYNEQFF.

V is TRBV19 and J is TRBJ2-7; D unclear. This CDR3 is 13 amino acids long. CDR1 LNHDA and CDR2 SQIVND come from the germline V gene (reference sequence). Trimming removed 6 bases at V and 3 bases at J, with 12 bases between. The CDR3, as DNA: TGTGCCAGTAGACGTACAGAGAACTACGAGCAGTACTTC. This codes for CASRRTENYEQYF.

V is TRBV10-2 and J is TRBJ2-3; D is unresolved. The CDR3 is made up of 14 amino acids. Germline CDR1 and CDR2: WSHSY and SAAADI. Trimming removed 0 bases at V and 6 bases at J, with 10 bases between. CDR3 sequence reads: CASSESPTYDTQYF. The CDR3 DNA is TGCGCCAGCAGTGAGTCACCCACCTACGATACGCAGTATTTT.

The chain has TRBV15 and TRBJ1-1, with D possibly being TRBD1 (6 bases). The CDR3 length is 14 residues. CDR1 and CDR2 from the germline V gene are LNHNV and YYDKDF (reference sequence). V was cut by 4 bases and J by 1 base, with 10 bases left in between. CDR3 sequence (DNA): TGTGCCACCAGCACCAGACAGGCGAACACTGAAGCTTTCTTT. Protein sequence: CATSTRQANTEAFF.

The chain employs TRBV7-9 and TRBJ2-1, with 13 bases lining up with TRBD2. This CDR3 contains 17 residues. Looked up from germline, CDR1 is SEHNR and CDR2 is FQNEAQ (reference sequence). Losses at the gene ends were 5 bases for V and 1 base for J; bases not matched to a gene: 5. CDR3 nucleotide sequence: TGTGCCAGCAGCATAGGGACTAGCGGGGAGTCCTACAATGAGCAGTTCTTC. As protein: CASSIGTSGESYNEQFF.

This chain connects TRBV7-9 to TRBJ1-4; D is uncertain. Trimming removed 7 bases at V and 3 bases at J, with 15 bases between. The CDR3 has 15 residues. Germline V CDR1 and CDR2: SEHNR, FQNEAQ (reference sequence). Here the CDR3 DNA reads TGTGCCAGCACCGAGACCGGGAATTCTAATGAAAAACTGTTTTTT. It translates to CASTETGNSNEKLFF.

V and J are TRBV10-3 and TRBJ1-5; 9 bases align to TRBD1. This CDR3 comprises 20 residues. From germline, CDR1 is ENHRY and CDR2 SYGVKD. Trimming at V came to 0 bases and at J to 0 bases, leaving 12 bases not matched to a gene. The CDR3 bases are TGTGCCATCAGTGAGTCGTTTTTCGGACAGGGGATTTATAGCAATCAGCCCCAGCATTTT. This encodes CAISESFFGQGIYSNQPQHF.

The V and J genes are TRBV11-1 and TRBJ2-3; 7 bases match TRBD2. CDR1 is SGHAT, CDR2 FQDESV, per germline (reference sequence). V lost 5 bases, J lost 6 bases, and 14 bases stayed unmatched. The CDR3 extends over 16 amino acids. This CDR3 is CASSRLASVGGDTQYF. The CDR3 coding sequence is TGTGCCAGCAGCCGACTGGCTTCTGTGGGGGGGGATACGCAGTATTTT.

The J gene is TRBJ2-7, the V gene TRBV11-3, with D perhaps TRBD1 (6 bases). The V gene lost 5 bases and the J gene lost 0 bases, with 8 bases spanning the gap. Germline V gene sequence: CDR1 SGHNT, CDR2 YENEEA. This CDR3 is 13 amino acids long. As DNA, the CDR3 is TGTGCCAGCAGCCCCAGGGGCTCCTACGAGCAGTACTTC. Its translation: CASSPRGSYEQYF.

This rearrangement joins TRBV28 to TRBJ2-1; 8 bases agree with TRBD2. Trimming removed 6 bases from V and 4 bases from J; junction bases left unmatched: 5. CDR3 size: 14 residues. Per the germline V gene, CDR1 is MDHEN and CDR2 is SYDVKM. The CDR3 reads CASRPSGWYNEQFF. The CDR3 nucleotides are TGTGCCAGCAGGCCTAGCGGGTGGTACAATGAGCAGTTCTTC.

This clone appeared a few times. V usage is TRBV5-1 and J usage is TRBJ1-5; D may be TRBD1 (5 bases). Germline CDR1 is SGHRS and CDR2 is YFSETQ. The CDR3 has 14 amino acids. V was trimmed by 0 bases and J by 5 bases, leaving 9 bases between them. The CDR3 DNA is TGCGCCAGCAGCTTGGGCAGGGCCGATCAGCCCCAGCATTTT. Its protein is CASSLGRADQPQHF. Full variable domain (remainder filled in from reference TRBV5-1 and TRBJ1-5): KAGVTQTPRYLIKTRGQQVTLSCSPISGHRSVSWYQQTPGQGLQFLFEYFSETQRNKGNFPGRFSGRQFSNSRSEMNVSTLELGDSALYLCASSLGRADQPQHFGDGTRLSIL.

This clone was counted a few times. V and J are TRBV9 and TRBJ1-2; 9 bases line up with TRBD1. Germline V gives CDR1 SGDLS, CDR2 YYNGEE. The J segment lost 4 bases and the V segment lost 4 bases, leaving 8 bases of the junction unmatched. The CDR3 has 15 residues. Here the CDR3 DNA reads TGTGCCAGCAGCCCAGGGGACAGGGTGGCCTATGGCTACACCTTC. Encoded protein: CASSPGDRVAYGYTF. The full variable domain, in which reference TRBV9 and TRBJ1-2 provide the parts outside the CDR3, is DSGVTQTPKHLITATGQRVTLRCSPRSGDLSVYWYQQSLDQGLQFLIQYYNGEERAKGNILERFSAQQFPDLHSELNLSSLELGDSALYFCASSPGDRVAYGYTFGSGTRLTVV.

The rearrangement joins TRBV7-6 to TRBJ2-7; the match to TRBD2 covers 12 bases. Germline values: CDR1 SGHVS, CDR2 FNYEAQ. V was pared by 5 bases and J by 0 bases, with 5 bases of the junction left unmatched. This CDR3 region has 16 residues. The CDR3 spells CASSQGTSGSSYEQYF. In nucleotides, the CDR3 is TGTGCCAGCAGCCAGGGGACTAGCGGGTCCTCCTACGAGCAGTACTTC. Full variable domain (rest looked up from reference TRBV7-6 and TRBJ2-7): GAGVSQSPRYKVTKRGQDVALRCDPISGHVSLYWYRQALGQGPEFLTYFNYEAQQDKSGLPNDRFSAERPEGSISTLTIQRTEQRDSAMYRCASSQGTSGSSYEQYFGPGTRLTVT.

V gene TRBV6-5 combines with J gene TRBJ2-3; D is possibly TRBD1 (6 bases). With 7 bases removed from V and 7 bases from J, the gap between germline ends came to 18 bases. Germline values: CDR1 MNHEY, CDR2 SVGAGI. The CDR3 sequence is 14 residues long. CDR3 sequence (DNA): TGTGCCAGCACACTGGGTGGGGGCTCTAATACGCAGTATTTT. It specifies CASTLGGGSNTQYF.

In this sample, this clone turned up once. CDR3 protein: CSVALDWAGELFF. CDR3 bases: TGCAGCGTTGCCCTAGATTGGGCCGGGGAGCTGTTTTTT. The chain has TRBV29-1 and TRBJ2-2; D gene ambiguous. V lost 4 bases to trimming and J lost 6 bases, with 12 bases between them. The CDR3 sequence is 13 residues long. Germline V gene data show CDR1 as SQVTM and CDR2 as ANQGSEA.

Here the CDR3 DNA reads TGTGCCAGCAGGGACAGTCATTCACCCCTCCACTTT. Its protein is CASRDSHSPLHF. The chain joins TRBV6-5 to TRBJ1-6, with D possibly being TRBD1 (6 bases). The V and J ends lost 6 bases and 8 bases respectively, with 8 bases between them. Germline loops: CDR1 MNHEY, CDR2 SVGAGI. This CDR3 spans 12 amino acids.

V and J are TRBV6-5 and TRBJ2-5, with unresolved D. V was cut by 11 bases and J by 0 bases, with 10 bases left in between. CDR3 length equals 12 residues. The germline V gene has CDR1 MNHEY and CDR2 SVGAGI. The CDR3 DNA follows: TGTGCCTGCTCGAGGTACCAAGAGACCCAGTACTTC. Translating gives CACSRYQETQYF.

This clone showed up just once. DNA for the CDR3: TGTGCCAGCAGCGTAGTGACAGGCAGTCAAGCTTTCTTT. Protein: CASSVVTGSQAFF. The J gene is TRBJ1-1, the V gene TRBV9; tentatively, D is TRBD1 (6 bases). Germline lookup yields CDR1 SGDLS and CDR2 YYNGEE. CDR3 size: 13 residues. Between the trimmed V and J ends, which lost 0 bases and 9 bases, there was a span of 12 bases.

The V call is TRBV28, the J call TRBJ1-1; perhaps TRBD1 as D (5 bases). CDR3 length equals 14 residues. The germline V gene encodes CDR1 MDHEN and CDR2 SYDVKM. V shed 8 bases and J shed 5 bases, with 18 bases lying between them. CDR3 in DNA: TGTGCCAGCCTCCCGGGACTCCCGGGGACTGAAGCTTTCTTT. It translates to CASLPGLPGTEAFF.

The chain links TRBV4-2 to TRBJ2-1; D not resolved. Trimming shortened V by 0 bases and J by 0 bases, and 6 bases separated the two germline ends. The CDR3 spans 15 residues. Germline-derived CDR1 and CDR2 are LGHNA and YNFKEQ. The DNA of the CDR3 is TGTGCCAGCAGCCAAGAGTACAGCTCCTACAATGAGCAGTTCTTC. Its protein product is CASSQEYSSYNEQFF.

The CDR3 DNA is TGTGCCAGCAGTTTCGGGCGGTCGACAGGGCCGGTCGAGCAGTACTTC. Protein product: CASSFGRSTGPVEQYF. The chain couples TRBV27 to TRBJ2-7; 7 bases are shared with TRBD1. The J segment lost 6 bases and the V segment lost 3 bases, leaving 14 bases of the junction unmatched. The germline CDR1 and CDR2 sequences are MNHEY and SMNVEV (reference sequence). There are 16 residues in the CDR3.

V and J are TRBV2 and TRBJ1-1; D may be TRBD1 (6 bases). V was clipped by 3 bases and J by 1 base, with 12 bases between them. The CDR3 runs 15 residues. Germline CDR1 reads SNHLY; CDR2 reads FYNNEI. The CDR3 nucleotides read TGTGCCAGCAGTGAGTCGGGGGGCACGAACACTGAAGCTTTCTTT. This encodes CASSESGGTNTEAFF. The variable domain in full, with the rest retrieved from reference TRBV2 and TRBJ1-1, is EPEVTQTPSHQVTQMGQEVILRCVPISNHLYFYWYRQILGQKVEFLVSFYNNEISEKSEIFDDQFSVERPDGSNFTLKIRSTKLEDSAMYFCASSESGGTNTEAFFGQGTRLTVV.

The chain combines TRBV5-1 with TRBJ2-2, with TRBD1 matching over 7 bases. With 1 base clipped from V and 3 bases from J, the junction kept 6 bases outside the gene matches. The CDR3 is 16 amino acids. Germline V gene lookup returns CDR1 SGHRS and CDR2 YFSETQ. CDR3 sequence (DNA): TGCGCCAGCAGCTTGTACGGGACAGAGTACACCGGGGAGCTGTTTTTT. Its translation is CASSLYGTEYTGELFF.

This clone was picked up a small number of times. The chain uses TRBV28 and TRBJ1-2; 8 nucleotides match TRBD1. CDR1 is MDHEN, CDR2 SYDVKM, per germline. This CDR3 has 14 amino acids. The CDR3 nucleotides read TGTGCAGGAAATCGGCAGGGGGCGCAGAATGGCTACACCTTC. Residues: CAGNRQGAQNGYTF.

The CDR3 DNA reads as TGCGCCAGCAGCCCGTGGACAGGGGCCGAAAAACTGTTTTTT. Translation: CASSPWTGAEKLFF. This chain uses TRBV5-1 with TRBJ1-4, with 9 bases fitting TRBD1. The trim removed 4 bases at V and 8 bases at J, leaving 6 bases unmatched. Per germline, CDR1 SGHRS and CDR2 YFSETQ. The CDR3 is made up of 14 amino acids.

This clone has more than one count but fewer than ten. V usage is TRBV5-1 and J usage is TRBJ2-7; 10 bases map to TRBD1. The CDR3 runs to 15 residues. J gave up 2 bases and V 2 bases, and 4 bases lay outside the gene matches. Germline lookup yields CDR1 SGHRS and CDR2 YFSETQ. The CDR3 DNA sequence: TGCGCCAGCAGCTTTTGGACAGGGGGGACCTACGAGCAGTACTTC. Its translation: CASSFWTGGTYEQYF.

As to this clone: Different DNA sequences within this sample yield the same CDR3. The rearrangement uses TRBV5-6 and TRBJ2-3, with 11 positions matching TRBD2. The CDR3 is 15 residues long. CDR1 and CDR2 (germline): SGHDT, YYEEEE. The J segment lost 3 bases and the V segment lost 1 base, leaving 1 base of the junction unmatched. Here the CDR3 reads CASSLLAGGTDTQYF. The CDR3 coding sequence is TGTGCCAGCAGCTTGCTAGCGGGAGGAACAGATACGCAGTATTTT.

J is TRBJ2-7 and V is TRBV5-4; D might be TRBD1 (6 bases). The germline CDR1 and CDR2 sequences are SGHNT and YYREEE (reference sequence). The CDR3 runs 15 residues. The V end lost 2 bases, the J end lost 0 bases, and 12 bases lay between the germline ends. CDR3 nucleotide sequence: TGTGCCAGCAGCTTTAGACAACAGGGCTCCTACGAGCAGTACTTC. Its protein is CASSFRQQGSYEQYF.